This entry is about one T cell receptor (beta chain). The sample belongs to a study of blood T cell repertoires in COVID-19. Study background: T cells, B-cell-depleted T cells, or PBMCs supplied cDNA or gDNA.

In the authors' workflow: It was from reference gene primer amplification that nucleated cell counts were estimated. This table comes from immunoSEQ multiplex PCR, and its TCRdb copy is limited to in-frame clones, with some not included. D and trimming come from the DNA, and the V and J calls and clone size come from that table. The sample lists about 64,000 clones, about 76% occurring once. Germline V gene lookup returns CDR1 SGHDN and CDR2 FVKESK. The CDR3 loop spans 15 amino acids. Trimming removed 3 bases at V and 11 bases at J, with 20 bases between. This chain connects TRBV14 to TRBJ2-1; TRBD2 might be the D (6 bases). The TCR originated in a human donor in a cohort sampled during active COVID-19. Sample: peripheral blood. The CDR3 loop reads CASSQGTPNPPQQFF. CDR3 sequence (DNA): TGTGCCAGCAGCCAGGGGACTCCTAACCCGCCGCAGCAGTTCTTC.